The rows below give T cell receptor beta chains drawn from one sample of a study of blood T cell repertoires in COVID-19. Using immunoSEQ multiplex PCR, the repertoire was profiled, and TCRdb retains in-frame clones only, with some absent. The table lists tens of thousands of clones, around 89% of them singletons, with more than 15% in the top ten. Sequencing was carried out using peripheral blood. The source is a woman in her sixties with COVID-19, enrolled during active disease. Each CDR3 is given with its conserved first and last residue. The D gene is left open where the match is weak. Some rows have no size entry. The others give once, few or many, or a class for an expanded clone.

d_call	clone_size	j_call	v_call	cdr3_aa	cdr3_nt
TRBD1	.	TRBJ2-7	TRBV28	CASSSLFDRGMEEQYF	TGTGCCAGCAGTTCCCTCTTCGACAGGGGAATGGAAGAGCAGTACTTC
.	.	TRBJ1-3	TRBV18	CASSPTVSSGNTIYF	TGTGCCAGCTCCCCGACAGTAAGCTCTGGAAACACCATATATTTT
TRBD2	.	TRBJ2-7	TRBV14	CASSLAGLSYEQYF	TGTGCCAGCAGCCTAGCGGGCCTTTCCTACGAGCAGTACTTC
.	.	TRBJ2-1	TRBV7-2	CASSSDSGNEQFF	TGTGCCAGCAGCTCAGACTCAGGGAATGAGCAGTTCTTC
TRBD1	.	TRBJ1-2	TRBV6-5	CASSTRGLGYTF	TGTGCCAGCAGTACCAGGGGGCTCGGCTACACCTTC
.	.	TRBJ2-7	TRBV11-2	CASSSIGGSGKAAYEQYF	TGTGCCAGCAGCTCGATAGGGGGAAGTGGGAAGGCGGCGTACGAGCAGTACTTC
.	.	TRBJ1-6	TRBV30	CAWSVLRGRSRERSYNSPLHF	TGTGCCTGGAGTGTACTCAGGGGCAGATCCCGTGAGCGCTCCTATAATTCACCCCTCCACTTT
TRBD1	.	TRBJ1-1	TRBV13	CASSLEPGQGSLNTEAFF	TGTGCCAGCAGCTTGGAACCGGGACAGGGGTCCTTAAACACTGAAGCTTTCTTT
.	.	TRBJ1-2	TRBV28	CASSPLGGGYTF	TGTGCCAGCAGCCCATTGGGGGGTGGCTACACCTTC
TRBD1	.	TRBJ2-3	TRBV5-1	CASSLQGAVDTQYF	TGCGCCAGCAGCTTACAGGGGGCTGTAGATACGCAGTATTTT
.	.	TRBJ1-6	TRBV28	CASTGWGRDGSPLHF	TGTGCCAGCACCGGGTGGGGCAGGGATGGGTCACCCCTCCACTTT
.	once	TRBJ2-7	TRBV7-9	CASSFLASLAAEQYF	TGTGCCAGCAGCTTTCTTGCTAGTCTGGCAGCCGAGCAGTACTTC
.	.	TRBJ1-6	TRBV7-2	CASSPEAGYNSPLHF	TGTGCCAGCAGCCCCGAAGCGGGGTATAATTCACCCCTCCACTTT
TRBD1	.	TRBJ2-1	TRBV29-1	CSVGQGQGYNEQFF	TGCAGCGTTGGACAGGGACAGGGGTACAATGAGCAGTTCTTC
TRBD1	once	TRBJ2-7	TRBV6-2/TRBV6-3	CASSGLFGTGTDEQYF	TGTGCCAGCAGTGGTCTCTTTGGGACAGGGACGGACGAGCAGTACTTC
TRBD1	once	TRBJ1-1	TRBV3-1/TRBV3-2	CASSQRPRGSAFF	TGTGCCAGCAGCCAAAGACCCAGGGGGTCGGCTTTCTTT
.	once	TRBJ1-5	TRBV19	CASSGQGYQPQHF	TGTGCCAGTAGTGGGCAGGGGTATCAGCCCCAGCATTTT
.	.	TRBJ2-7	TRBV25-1	CASSAGNEQYF	TGTGCCAGCAGTGCGGGGAACGAGCAGTACTTC
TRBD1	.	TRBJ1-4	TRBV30	CAWGQGLFSTNEKLFF	TGTGCCTGGGGACAGGGGTTGTTCTCAACTAATGAAAAACTGTTTTTT
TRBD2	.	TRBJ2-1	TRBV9	CASSVDPHPSGRANEQFF	TGTGCCAGCAGCGTAGACCCCCACCCTAGCGGGAGGGCCAATGAGCAGTTCTTC
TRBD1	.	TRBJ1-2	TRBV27	CASSFRDRGRGYTF	TGTGCCAGCAGTTTCCGGGACAGGGGGCGAGGCTACACCTTC
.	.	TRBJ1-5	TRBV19	CASSIPGASNQPQHF	TGTGCCAGTAGTATACCAGGGGCCAGCAATCAGCCCCAGCATTTT
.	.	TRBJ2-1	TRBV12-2	CASRLAGTSGRPPGAFF	TGTGCAAGTCGCTTAGCCGGGACTAGCGGGAGACCTCCCGGGGCGTTCTTC
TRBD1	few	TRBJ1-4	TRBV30	CAWSSTGGNDEKLFF	TGTGCCTGGAGTTCAACAGGGGGCAACGATGAAAAACTGTTTTTT
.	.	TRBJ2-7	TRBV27	CASSFLDAYEQYF	TGTGCCAGCAGTTTCCTAGATGCCTACGAGCAGTACTTC
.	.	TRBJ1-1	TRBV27	CASSFVDSPTEAFF	TGTGCCAGCAGTTTCGTGGACTCCCCGACTGAAGCTTTCTTT
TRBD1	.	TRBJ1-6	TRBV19	CASSSLGDRGRYSPLHF	TGTGCCAGTAGTTCCCTAGGAGACAGGGGGCGTTATTCACCCCTCCACTTT
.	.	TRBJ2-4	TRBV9	CASSRSSAKNIQYF	TGTGCCAGCAGCCGCTCTAGCGCTAAAAACATTCAGTACTTC
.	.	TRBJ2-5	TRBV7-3	CASSIWRSEETQYF	TGTGCCAGCAGCATATGGAGATCCGAAGAGACCCAGTACTTC
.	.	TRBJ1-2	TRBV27	CASRDFDTVAGYTF	TGTGCCAGCAGAGATTTCGACACGGTGGCTGGCTACACCTTC
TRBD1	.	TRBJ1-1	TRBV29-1	CSVEDLRTGGLNTEAFF	TGCAGCGTTGAAGATCTTAGGACAGGGGGCTTAAACACTGAAGCTTTCTTT
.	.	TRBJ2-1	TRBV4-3	CASSRAAANEQFF	TGCGCCAGCAGCCGAGCGGCCGCCAATGAGCAGTTCTTC
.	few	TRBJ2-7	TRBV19	CASSIALRRSSEQYF	TGTGCCAGTAGTATAGCCCTCAGACGGAGCAGCGAGCAGTACTTC
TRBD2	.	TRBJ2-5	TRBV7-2	CASSPVRAGGQETQYF	TGTGCCAGCAGCCCCGTCAGAGCGGGAGGGCAGGAGACCCAGTACTTC
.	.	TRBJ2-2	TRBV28	CASSPQNTGELFF	TGTGCCAGCAGTCCACAGAACACCGGGGAGCTGTTTTTT
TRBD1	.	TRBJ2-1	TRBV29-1	CSVEKGQGYEQFF	TGCAGCGTTGAAAAGGGACAGGGATATGAGCAGTTCTTC
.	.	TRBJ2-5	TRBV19	CASSISFRLSGETQYF	TGTGCCAGTAGTATATCTTTTCGGCTCTCCGGGGAGACCCAGTACTTC